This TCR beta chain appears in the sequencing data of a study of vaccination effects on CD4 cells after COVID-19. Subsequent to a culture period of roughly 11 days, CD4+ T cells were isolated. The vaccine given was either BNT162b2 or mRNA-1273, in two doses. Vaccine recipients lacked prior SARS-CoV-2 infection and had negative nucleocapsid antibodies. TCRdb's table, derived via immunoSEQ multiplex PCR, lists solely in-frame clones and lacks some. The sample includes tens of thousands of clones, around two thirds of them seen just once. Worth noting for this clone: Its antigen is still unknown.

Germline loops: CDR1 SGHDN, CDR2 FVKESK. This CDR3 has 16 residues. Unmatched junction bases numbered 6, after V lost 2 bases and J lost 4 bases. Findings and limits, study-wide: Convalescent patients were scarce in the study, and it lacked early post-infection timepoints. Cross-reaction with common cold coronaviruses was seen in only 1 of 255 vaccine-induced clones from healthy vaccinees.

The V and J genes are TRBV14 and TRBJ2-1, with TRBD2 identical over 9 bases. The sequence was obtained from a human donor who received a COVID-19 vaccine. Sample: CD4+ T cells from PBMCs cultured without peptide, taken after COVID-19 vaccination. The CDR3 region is CASSQWSSGTYNEQFF. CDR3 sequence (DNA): TGTGCCAGCAGCCAATGGTCTAGCGGGACTTACAATGAGCAGTTCTTC.